The 21 T cell receptor beta chains reported below all come from one sample, sequenced in a study of T cells in Graves' hyperthyroidism and ophthalmopathy. RNA transcripts yielded amplified TCR beta CDR3 regions. The TCR CDR3 first-round RT-PCR relied on the HTBI primer set. TCRdb reprocessed the multiplex PCR reads with MiXCR, giving one entry per CDR3 protein. The top ten hold over 3.5% of the sample, which has about 620,000 distinct CDR3 sequences, around 15% seen once. Sequenced sample: blood. The receptors were gathered from a woman in her thirties with Graves' hyperthyroidism.

There are many counts of this clonotype. This CDR3 is CASSLPRSKVGEYEQYF. The CDR3 DNA reads as TGTGCCAGCAGTTTACCCCGTTCAAAGGTTGGGGAGTACGAGCAGTACTTC. V is TRBV28 and J is TRBJ2-7; D perhaps matches TRBD2 (5 bases). V was cut by 2 bases and J by 4 bases, with 21 bases left in between. CDR1 MDHEN and CDR2 SYDVKM come from the germline V gene. The CDR3 contains 17 residues.

This chain links TRBV4-1 with TRBJ1-1, with TRBD1 matching over 7 bases. This CDR3 region has 13 residues. Trimming removed 4 bases from V and 2 bases from J; junction bases left unmatched: 1. From germline, CDR1 is MGHRA and CDR2 YSYEKL. CDR3 DNA sequence: TGCGCCAGCAGCCGGGACAGTAACACTGAAGCTTTCTTT. Its translation: CASSRDSNTEAFF.

This clonotype was found a few times. The V and J genes are TRBV9 and TRBJ2-5, with D perhaps TRBD1 (6 bases). Trimming stripped 0 bases from V and 2 bases from J, with 11 bases between. Germline CDR1 reads SGDLS; CDR2 reads YYNGEE. This CDR3 contains 15 residues. The DNA of the CDR3 is TGTGCCAGCAGCGTAGGGACAGCCATTCAAGAGACCCAGTACTTC. Its protein product is CASSVGTAIQETQYF.

This clonotype was seen a handful of times. The chain uses TRBV5-5 and TRBJ2-7, with unresolved D. Trimming shortened V by 0 bases and J by 7 bases, and 14 bases separated the two germline ends. Germline V gene sequence: CDR1 SGHKS, CDR2 YYEKEE (reference sequence). This CDR3 region has 14 residues. The chain's CDR3 is CASSLEAGVAEQYF. The DNA of the CDR3 is TGTGCCAGCAGCTTGGAGGCCGGAGTTGCGGAGCAGTACTTC.

The V and J genes are TRBV12-3 or TRBV12-4 and TRBJ1-5; tentatively, D is TRBD1 (6 bases). Trimming removed 6 bases at V and 6 bases at J, with 18 bases between. The CDR3 contains 15 residues. This CDR3 is CASRSQTTGSQPQHF. The CDR3 region has the DNA TGTGCCAGCAGATCACAAACCACAGGGTCTCAGCCCCAGCATTTT.

This clonotype was detected only a few times. A much larger clonotype is one base distant, so this may be a read error. The J gene is TRBJ2-3, the V gene TRBV27, with 7 bases identical to TRBD2. Germline CDR1 and CDR2: MNHEY and SMNVEV (reference sequence). CDR3 length equals 15 residues. The CDR3 protein is CASSHRQTSTGTQYF. The CDR3 DNA follows: TGTGCCAGCAGTCATCGACAGACTAGCACAGGTACGCAGTATTTT.

This clonotype was seen ten or more times. The DNA of the CDR3 is TGTGCCAGCAGTTCCGGGACAGGGGCTGGAAACACCATATATTTT. Its translation: CASSSGTGAGNTIYF. The V call is TRBV2, the J call TRBJ1-3, with 10 bases lining up with TRBD1. The CDR3 sequence is 15 residues long. Trimming took 5 bases from V and 2 from J; bases not matched to a gene: 3. Germline CDR1 and CDR2: SNHLY and FYNNEI.

This clonotype was seen more than once but under ten times. The rearrangement uses TRBV4-1 and TRBJ1-1; a weak D match, TRBD1 (5 bases). V lost 3 bases, J lost 1 base, and 15 bases lay in between. The germline V gene encodes CDR1 MGHRA and CDR2 YSYEKL. The CDR3 consists of 16 residues. This chain's CDR3 is CASSQGLQAPNTEAFF. CDR3 bases: TGCGCCAGCAGCCAGGGGCTACAGGCGCCGAACACTGAAGCTTTCTTT.

This clonotype was seen ten or more times. The V and J genes are TRBV27 and TRBJ2-3, with D perhaps matching TRBD2 (8 bases). The CDR3 length is 13 residues. Germline V lookup: CDR1 MNHEY, CDR2 SMNVEV (reference sequence). V was clipped by 5 bases and J by 6 bases, with 12 bases between them. Here the CDR3 reads CASSRGGQDTQYF. Written as DNA, the CDR3 is TGTGCCAGCAGTCGGGGGGGACAGGATACGCAGTATTTT.

This clonotype showed up many times. The chain joins TRBV6-1 to TRBJ1-2; D is uncertain. Deletions cut 4 bases from V and 7 bases from J, with 16 bases between. There are 14 residues in the CDR3. Per the germline V gene, CDR1 is MNHNS and CDR2 is SASEGT. CDR3 region: CASSVTVSGFGYTF. CDR3 DNA: TGTGCCAGCAGTGTCACGGTTTCTGGGTTTGGCTACACCTTC.

This clonotype showed up many times. V usage is TRBV7-8 and J usage is TRBJ1-2; TRBD1 aligns across 12 bases. Germline assignment: CDR1 SGHVS and CDR2 FQNEAQ. The CDR3 sequence is 14 residues long. V shed 6 bases and J 4 bases; nucleotides not matched to a gene: 3. This chain's CDR3 is CASSGTGGSYGYTF. CDR3 sequence (DNA): TGTGCCAGCAGTGGGACAGGGGGCAGCTATGGCTACACCTTC.

The rearrangement joins TRBV6-5 to TRBJ2-2; no clear D. Germline values: CDR1 MNHEY, CDR2 SVGAGI. CDR3 length: 14 residues. Deletions cut 0 bases from V and 5 bases from J, with 7 bases between. The chain's CDR3 is CASSYSVGTGELFF. CDR3 nucleotide sequence: TGTGCCAGCAGTTACTCGGTCGGAACCGGGGAGCTGTTTTTT.

The V gene is TRBV20-1, the J gene TRBJ2-5, with 7 nucleotides matching TRBD1. The CDR3 runs to 16 residues. Trimming cost V 5 bases and J 2 bases; bases outside gene matches: 14. Germline V gene data show CDR1 as DFQATT and CDR2 as SNEGSKA (reference sequence). This chain's CDR3 is CSAEGAKFRVQETQYF. The CDR3 bases are TGCAGTGCTGAGGGGGCTAAGTTTCGGGTGCAAGAGACCCAGTACTTC.

This clonotype was counted ten times or more. The chain couples TRBV5-1 to TRBJ1-1; TRBD1 is a possible D gene (5 bases). V was pared by 0 bases and J by 5 bases, with 17 bases between. Germline V gene sequence: CDR1 SGHRS, CDR2 YFSETQ. The CDR3 totals 16 residues. CDR3 residues: CASSLEGQGGRTEAFF. The CDR3 DNA reads TGCGCCAGCAGCTTGGAAGGGCAGGGAGGGCGGACTGAAGCTTTCTTT.

This clonotype was counted many times. This chain links TRBV28 with TRBJ1-2; no reliable D call. Germline V lookup: CDR1 MDHEN, CDR2 SYDVKM. The germline V and J ends were trimmed by 4 bases and 4 bases, with 7 bases remaining between them. The CDR3 consists of 12 residues. The CDR3 region is CASSYTGYGYTF. CDR3 nucleotide sequence: TGTGCCAGCAGTTACACGGGCTATGGCTACACCTTC.

J is TRBJ2-3 and V is TRBV20-1; 14 bases line up with TRBD2. CDR3 length: 16 amino acids. J was trimmed by 3 bases and V by 7 bases; bases with no gene match: 9. CDR1 is DFQATT, CDR2 SNEGSKA, per germline (reference sequence). The CDR3 DNA follows: TGCAGTGTCATGGGACTAGCGGGAGTCAGAACAGATACGCAGTATTTT. Encoded protein: CSVMGLAGVRTDTQYF.

In its sample, this clonotype was seen many times. V gene TRBV27 combines with J gene TRBJ1-2; TRBD1 aligns across 8 bases. With V trimmed by 4 bases and J by 2 bases, 3 bases remained unmatched. CDR1 MNHEY and CDR2 SMNVEV come from the germline V gene (reference sequence). The CDR3 totals 14 residues. CDR3 region: CASSSGGANYGYTF. In DNA form, the CDR3 reads TGTGCCAGCAGTTCAGGGGGCGCGAACTATGGCTACACCTTC.

This clonotype was recorded at least ten times. The junction shows a germline mismatch at one end, possibly a read error. The rearrangement uses TRBV20-1 and TRBJ2-3, with 10 positions matching TRBD2. CDR1 and CDR2 (germline): DFQATT, SNEGSKA (reference sequence). This CDR3 contains 15 residues. The CDR3 DNA is TGCAGTGCTGGAGAAGGGACTAGCGTTTTGGATACGCAGTATTTT. Its translation: CSAGEGTSVLDTQYF.

This clonotype was recorded many times. The rearrangement uses TRBV27 and TRBJ2-7, with D perhaps TRBD1 (5 bases). The V gene lost 6 bases and the J gene lost 0 bases, with 12 bases spanning the gap. Germline V lookup: CDR1 MNHEY, CDR2 SMNVEV (reference sequence). This CDR3 has 14 amino acids. The CDR3 DNA follows: TGTGCCAGCAGAGACAGCCTTTACTCCTACGAGCAGTACTTC. Protein product: CASRDSLYSYEQYF.

This clonotype was counted many times. The chain has TRBV3-1 and TRBJ1-1; D gene ambiguous. Germline V gives CDR1 LGHDT, CDR2 YNNKEL (reference sequence). The V and J ends lost 3 bases and 5 bases respectively, with 13 bases between them. The CDR3 totals 14 residues. The DNA of the CDR3 is TGTGCCAGCAGCCAGAGGCTGGGGTATACTGAAGCTTTCTTT. It specifies CASSQRLGYTEAFF.

This clonotype was detected once. This chain links TRBV12-3 or TRBV12-4 with TRBJ2-6, with no clear D. The CDR3 totals 15 residues. Trimming took 7 bases from V and 1 from J, leaving 11 bases between them. CDR3 sequence: CASTLWYSGANVLTF. The CDR3 DNA is TGTGCCAGCACCTTGTGGTATTCTGGGGCCAACGTCCTGACTTTC.